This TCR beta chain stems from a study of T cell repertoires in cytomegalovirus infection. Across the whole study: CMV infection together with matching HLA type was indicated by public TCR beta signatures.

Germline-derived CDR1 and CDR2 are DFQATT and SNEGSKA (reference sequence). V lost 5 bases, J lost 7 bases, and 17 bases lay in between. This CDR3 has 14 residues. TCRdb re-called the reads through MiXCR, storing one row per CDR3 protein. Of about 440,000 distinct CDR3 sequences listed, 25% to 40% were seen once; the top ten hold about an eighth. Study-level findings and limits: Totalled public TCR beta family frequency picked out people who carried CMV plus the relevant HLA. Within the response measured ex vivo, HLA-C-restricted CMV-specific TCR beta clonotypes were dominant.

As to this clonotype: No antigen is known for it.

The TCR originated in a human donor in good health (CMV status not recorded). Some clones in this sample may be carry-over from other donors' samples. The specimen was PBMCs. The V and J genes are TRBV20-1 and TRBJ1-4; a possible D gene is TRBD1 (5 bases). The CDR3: CSAPMRGVSEKLFF. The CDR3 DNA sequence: TGCAGTGCTCCCATGCGGGGCGTCAGTGAAAAACTGTTTTTT.